The clone carrying this TCR beta chain was observed many times. Its antigen is as yet unknown. The CDR3 regions of TCR beta were amplified from RNA transcripts. HTBI primers were the set used in a first-round RT-PCR of the TCR CDR3. Each CDR3 protein gets one entry after TCRdb re-called the multiplex PCR reads with MiXCR. The sample has about 600,000 distinct CDR3 sequences; 16% are singletons. This sample is part of a study of T cells in Graves' hyperthyroidism and ophthalmopathy. Study findings and constraints: A median roughly 6.6 months before onset, the model predicted ophthalmopathy. Among thyroid clonotypes expanded above 0.001, most also appeared in blood.

There are 15 residues in the CDR3. The V end was cut by 3 bases, the J end by 4 bases, with 12 bases between. Sequences were obtained from blood. The chain is built from TRBV12-3 or TRBV12-4 and TRBJ2-2, with D perhaps matching TRBD2 (5 bases). This receptor was obtained from a woman aged 40 to 50 with Graves' ophthalmopathy. The chain's CDR3 is CASSFSGYGTGELFF. The CDR3 DNA sequence: TGTGCCAGCAGTTTTTCGGGGTACGGCACCGGGGAGCTGTTTTTT.